This TCR beta chain was sequenced during a study of T cell responses to AZD1222 COVID-19 vaccine. The assay was immunoSEQ multiplex PCR, and TCRdb's table has in-frame clones only and misses some. The sample yields 100,000 or so clones, roughly 89% seen once. On this clone: As yet, its antigen is unknown.

Study results and limitations: Vaccine-related CD4 TCRs covered spike, predominating at 160-218 and 743-854. Unmutated variant regions reportedly attract nearly half of all spike-specific TCRs. Increased Spike-specific TCR breadth and depth were observed after two AZD1222 doses. Only a handful of AZD1222 recipients were seropositive at baseline.

The germline CDR1 and CDR2 sequences are MDHEN and SYDVKM. V was trimmed by 7 bases and J by 10 bases, leaving 20 bases between them. The CDR3 length is 14 residues. The sample here was peripheral blood, taken on day 0 of AZD1222 vaccination. The V call is TRBV28, the J call TRBJ2-1; D may be TRBD1 or TRBD2 (5 bases each). The TCR comes from an adult in good health. CDR3 protein: CASNYGGIGTEQFF. CDR3 DNA: TGTGCCAGCAACTATGGAGGTATCGGGACCGAGCAGTTCTTC.